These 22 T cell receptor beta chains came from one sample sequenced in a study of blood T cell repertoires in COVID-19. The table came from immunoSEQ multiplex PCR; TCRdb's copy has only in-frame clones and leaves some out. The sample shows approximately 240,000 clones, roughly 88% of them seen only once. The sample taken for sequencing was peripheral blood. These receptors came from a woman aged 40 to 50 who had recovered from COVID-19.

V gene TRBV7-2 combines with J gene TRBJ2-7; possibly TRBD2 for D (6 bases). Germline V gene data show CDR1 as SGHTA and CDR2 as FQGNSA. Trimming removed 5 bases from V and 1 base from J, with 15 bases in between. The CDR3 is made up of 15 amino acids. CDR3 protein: CASSLMPGESYEQYF. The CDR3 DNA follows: TGTGCCAGCAGCCTAATGCCGGGGGAGTCCTACGAGCAGTACTTC. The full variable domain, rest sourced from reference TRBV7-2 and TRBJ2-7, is GAGVSQSPSNKVTEKGKDVELRCDPISGHTALYWYRQSLGQGLEFLIYFQGNSAPDKSGLPSDRFSAERTGGSVSTLTIQRTQQEDSAVYLCASSLMPGESYEQYFGPGTRLTVT.

The chain's CDR3 is CASSDPGQPEKLFF. The CDR3 DNA follows: TGTGCCAGCAGTGACCCGGGACAGCCTGAAAAACTGTTTTTT. The chain links TRBV6-1 to TRBJ1-4, with 7 bases lining up with TRBD1. This CDR3 region has 14 residues. From germline, CDR1 is MNHNS and CDR2 SASEGT. V lost 3 bases, J lost 7 bases, and 5 bases stayed unmatched.

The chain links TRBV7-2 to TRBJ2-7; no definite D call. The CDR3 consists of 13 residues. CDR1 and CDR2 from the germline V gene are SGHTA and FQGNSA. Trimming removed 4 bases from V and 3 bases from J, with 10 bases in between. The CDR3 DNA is TGTGCCAGCAGCTCGGTTGGCGGCTACGAGCAGTACTTC. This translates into CASSSVGGYEQYF.

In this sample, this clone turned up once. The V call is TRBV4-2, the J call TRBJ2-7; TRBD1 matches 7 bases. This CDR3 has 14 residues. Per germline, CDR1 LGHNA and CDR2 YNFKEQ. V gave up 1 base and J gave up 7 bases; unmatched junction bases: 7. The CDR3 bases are TGTGCCAGCAGCCAAGTACAGGGGTCATGGGAGCAGTACTTC. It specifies CASSQVQGSWEQYF.

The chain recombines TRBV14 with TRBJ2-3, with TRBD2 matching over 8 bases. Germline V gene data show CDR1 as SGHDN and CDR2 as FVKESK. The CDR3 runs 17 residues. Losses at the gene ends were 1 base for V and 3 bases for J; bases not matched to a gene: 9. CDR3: CASSQAGGRKDTDTQYF. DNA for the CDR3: TGTGCCAGCAGCCAAGCGGGGGGGAGAAAGGATACAGATACGCAGTATTTT.

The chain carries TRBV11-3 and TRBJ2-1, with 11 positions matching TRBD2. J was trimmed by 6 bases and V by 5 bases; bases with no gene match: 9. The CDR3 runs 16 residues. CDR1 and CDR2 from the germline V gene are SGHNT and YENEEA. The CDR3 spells CASSPLAGVRVNEQFF. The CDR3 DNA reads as TGTGCCAGCAGCCCACTAGCGGGAGTAAGGGTCAATGAGCAGTTCTTC.

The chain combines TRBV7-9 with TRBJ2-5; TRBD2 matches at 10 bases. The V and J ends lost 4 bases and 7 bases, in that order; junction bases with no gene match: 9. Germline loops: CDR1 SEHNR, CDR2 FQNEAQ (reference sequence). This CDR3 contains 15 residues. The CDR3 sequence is CASSYERGGPGTQYF. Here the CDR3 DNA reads TGTGCCAGCAGCTACGAGCGGGGGGGCCCAGGGACCCAGTACTTC. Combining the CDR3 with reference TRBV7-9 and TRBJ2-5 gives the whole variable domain DTGVSQNPRHKITKRGQNVTFRCDPISEHNRLYWYRQTLGQGPEFLTYFQNEAQLEKSRLLSDRFSAERPKGSFSTLEIQRTEQGDSAMYLCASSYERGGPGTQYFGPGTRLLVL.

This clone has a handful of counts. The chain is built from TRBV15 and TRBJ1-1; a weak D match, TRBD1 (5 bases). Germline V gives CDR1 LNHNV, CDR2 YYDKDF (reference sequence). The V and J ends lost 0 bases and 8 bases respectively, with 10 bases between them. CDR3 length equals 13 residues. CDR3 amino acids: CATSRDRGEEAFF. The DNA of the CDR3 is TGTGCCACCAGCAGAGATCGGGGGGAGGAAGCTTTCTTT. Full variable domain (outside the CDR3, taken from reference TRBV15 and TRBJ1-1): DAMVIQNPRYQVTQFGKPVTLSCSQTLNHNVMYWYQQKSSQAPKLLFHYYDKDFNNEADTPDNFQSRRPNTSFCFLDIRSPGLGDTAMYLCATSRDRGEEAFFGQGTRLTVV.

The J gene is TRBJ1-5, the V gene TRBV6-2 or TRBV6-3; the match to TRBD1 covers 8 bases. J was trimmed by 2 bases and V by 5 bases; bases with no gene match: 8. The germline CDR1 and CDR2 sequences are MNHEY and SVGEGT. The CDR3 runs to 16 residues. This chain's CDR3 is CASSTGQAGGNQPQHF. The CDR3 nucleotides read TGTGCCAGCAGTACGGGACAGGCAGGGGGCAATCAGCCCCAGCATTTT.

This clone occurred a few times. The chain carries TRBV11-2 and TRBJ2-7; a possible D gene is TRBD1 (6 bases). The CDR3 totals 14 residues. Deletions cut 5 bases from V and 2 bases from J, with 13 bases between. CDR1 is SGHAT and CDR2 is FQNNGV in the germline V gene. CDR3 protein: CASSPTQGPYEQYF. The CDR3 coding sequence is TGTGCCAGCAGCCCAACACAGGGACCCTACGAGCAGTACTTC.

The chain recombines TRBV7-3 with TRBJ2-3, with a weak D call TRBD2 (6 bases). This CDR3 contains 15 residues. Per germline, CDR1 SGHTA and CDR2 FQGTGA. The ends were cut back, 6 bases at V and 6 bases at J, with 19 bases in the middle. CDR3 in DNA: TGTGCCAGCAGAGCCGGGGGACCTCGGGGGGATACGCAGTATTTT. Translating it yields CASRAGGPRGDTQYF.

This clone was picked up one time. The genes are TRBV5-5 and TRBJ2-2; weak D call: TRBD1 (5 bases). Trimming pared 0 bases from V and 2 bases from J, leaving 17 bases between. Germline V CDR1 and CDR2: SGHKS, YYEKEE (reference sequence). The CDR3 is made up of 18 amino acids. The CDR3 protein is CASSLALQGMANTGELFF. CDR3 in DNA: TGTGCCAGCAGCTTGGCACTTCAGGGTATGGCTAACACCGGGGAGCTGTTTTTT.

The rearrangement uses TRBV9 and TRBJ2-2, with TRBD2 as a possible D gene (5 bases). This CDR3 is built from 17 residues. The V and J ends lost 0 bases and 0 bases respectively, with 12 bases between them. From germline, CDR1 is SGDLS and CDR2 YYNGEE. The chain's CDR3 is CASSVAGNRANTGELFF. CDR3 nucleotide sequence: TGTGCCAGCAGCGTAGCCGGGAACCGGGCGAACACCGGGGAGCTGTTTTTT.

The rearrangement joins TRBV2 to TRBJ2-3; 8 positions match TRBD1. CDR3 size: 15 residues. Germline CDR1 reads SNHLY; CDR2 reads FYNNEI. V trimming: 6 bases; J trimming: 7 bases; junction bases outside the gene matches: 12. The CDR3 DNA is TGTGCCAGCAGGGCCTGGGCAGGGGGCTGGAATACGCAGTATTTT. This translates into CASRAWAGGWNTQYF.

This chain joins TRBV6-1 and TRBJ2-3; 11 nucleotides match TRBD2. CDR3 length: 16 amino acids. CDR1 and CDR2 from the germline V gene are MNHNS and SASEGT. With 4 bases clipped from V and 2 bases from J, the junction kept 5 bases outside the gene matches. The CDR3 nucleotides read TGTGCCAGCAGTGGGGGACTAGCGGATTTCACAGATACGCAGTATTTT. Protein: CASSGGLADFTDTQYF.

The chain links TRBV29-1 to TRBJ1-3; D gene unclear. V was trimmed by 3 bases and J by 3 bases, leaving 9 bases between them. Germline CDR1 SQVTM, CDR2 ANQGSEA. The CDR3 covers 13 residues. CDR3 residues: CSVDGPSGNTIYF. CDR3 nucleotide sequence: TGCAGCGTTGATGGTCCCAGTGGAAACACCATATATTTT.

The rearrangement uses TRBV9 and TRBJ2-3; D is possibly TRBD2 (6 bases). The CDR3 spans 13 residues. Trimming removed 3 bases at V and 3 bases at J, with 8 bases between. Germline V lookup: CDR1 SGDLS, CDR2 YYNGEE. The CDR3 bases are TGTGCCAGCAGCGAGGCGGGGACAGATACGCAGTATTTT. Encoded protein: CASSEAGTDTQYF.

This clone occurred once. CDR3 sequence: CGSSTGRSTDTQYF. CDR3 nucleotide sequence: TGTGGCTCATCGACGGGGAGGAGCACAGATACGCAGTATTTT. The chain is built from TRBV19 and TRBJ2-3; TRBD2 might be the D (6 bases). This CDR3 comprises 14 residues. Germline CDR1 LNHDA, CDR2 SQIVND (reference sequence).

DNA for the CDR3: TGTGCCAGCAGCCGGGACTCCCTCTCTGGAAACACCATATATTTT. Encoded protein: CASSRDSLSGNTIYF. The chain is built from TRBV6-5 and TRBJ1-3, with a possible D match to TRBD1 (5 bases). The CDR3 has 15 residues. Deletions cut 6 bases from V and 0 bases from J, with 12 bases between. CDR1 MNHEY and CDR2 SVGAGI come from the germline V gene.

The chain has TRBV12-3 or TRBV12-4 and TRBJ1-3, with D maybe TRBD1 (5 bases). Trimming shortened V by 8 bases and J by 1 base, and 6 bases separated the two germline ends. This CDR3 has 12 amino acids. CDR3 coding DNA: TGTGCCAGCCGGGGGTCTGGAAACACCATATATTTT. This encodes CASRGSGNTIYF.

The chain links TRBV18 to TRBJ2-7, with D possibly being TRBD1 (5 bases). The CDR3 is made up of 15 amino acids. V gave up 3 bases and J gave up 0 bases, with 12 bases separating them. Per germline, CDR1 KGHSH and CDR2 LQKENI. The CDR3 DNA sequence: TGTGCCAGCTCACCGGGGCAGAAATACTCCTACGAGCAGTACTTC. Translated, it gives CASSPGQKYSYEQYF. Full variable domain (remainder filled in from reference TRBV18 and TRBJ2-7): NAGVMQNPRHLVRRRGQEARLRCSPMKGHSHVYWYRQLPEEGLKFMVYLQKENIIDESGMPKERFSAEFPKEGPSILRIQQVVRGDSAAYFCASSPGQKYSYEQYFGPGTRLTVT.

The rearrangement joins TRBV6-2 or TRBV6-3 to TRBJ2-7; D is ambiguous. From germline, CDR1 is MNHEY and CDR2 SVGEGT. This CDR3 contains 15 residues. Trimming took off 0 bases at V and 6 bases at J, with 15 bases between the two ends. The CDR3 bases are TGTGCCAGCAGTTACTCTAACTTCCAACCTCGCGAGCAGTACTTC. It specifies CASSYSNFQPREQYF.